This section outlines one T cell receptor (beta chain) sequence together with its context. This clone was observed once. No antigen is known for it. Qualities for individual bases were not recorded, and no much larger clone is one base off. This record belongs to a study of cytomegalovirus exposure and HLA in healthy donors (TCRdb year 2017). Concerning the study at large: According to an earlier analysis of 450 to 650 of the donors, some 170 million T cells yielded 95 million to 140 million unique TCR beta sequences and about 300 Gb of sequence data. Around 320 gigabases of sequencing data and 70 million to 100 million unique TCR sequences were included in an early release covering 550 to 650 HLA-typed donors. Among the roughly 380 genotyped donors, 81% belonged to the genetic ancestry cluster associated with self-reported Caucasian donors. The study was designed to test whether signatures of past pathogen exposure could be identified by cataloging public T cell receptors. The study used immunosequencing to profile the T cell repertoires of some 600 subjects and linked those repertoires to cytomegalovirus serostatus. Besides the first cohort of 666 subjects, a separate validation cohort made up of roughly 130 different subjects was used. The study combined high-throughput TCR immunosequencing, statistical association of individual TCRs with disease status, and machine learning to predict cytomegalovirus infection status. To study patterns of TCR occurrence, a later analysis re-analyzed previously published TCR beta repertoires from around 700 donors and added high-resolution HLA genotyping. In the later analysis, no new phenotypic data were used to find candidate immune exposures; instead, reliance was placed on TCR beta sequences and their occurrence across donors. An earlier analysis of 587 of the donors applied high-throughput TCR beta sequencing to assess whether each TCR beta V gene segment acted as functional or pseudogenic. Donor age, sex, ethnicity and CMV serostatus were compiled together with the repertoire data. In a later genetic analysis, genome-wide SNP genotypes for about 65% of the 666 donors were used, and that subset was treated as a discovery cohort. All discovery cohort repertoires had been generated on a single sequencing platform. Class I and class II HLA loci were covered by the typing at four-digit resolution. The number of donors typed differed by locus, with 629-630 for A, B, C, DRB1 and DQB1, 522 for DQA1, 600 to 610 for DPA1, and around 430 for DPB1. Because of strong linkage in the cohort, five DR-DQ haplotypes were treated as single units for association and clustering. Across 300 to 500 genotyped donors of the cohort, an average of about 220,000 unique TCR beta nucleotide sequences per donor were sequenced, and roughly a sixth of those sequences were non-productive.

V is trimmed back by 2 bases and J by 4 bases, and the junction contains 10 bases that no gene match accounts for. CDR1 and CDR2 are drawn from the germline V gene (reference sequence): GTSNPN, SVGIG. CDR3 length: 15 amino acids, cysteine to phenylalanine. CDR3 DNA is the only sequence kept; it has 45 bases, read in frame from the first base. The cohort consisted of approximately 690 healthy bone marrow donors. At the time of sampling, every cohort member was nominally healthy, though immune exposures that went unrecorded were likely present. The donor tested CMV seronegative and was one of the 352 seronegative cohort members. A peripheral blood sample was collected from each donor, and TCR beta sequencing was performed on peripheral blood mononuclear cells. The Qiagen DNeasy Blood Extraction Kit was used to extract genomic DNA from the blood cell samples. The library was produced with the immunoSEQ multiplex PCR assay. The multiplex PCR relied on a mix of 60 forward primers for TCR Vbeta segments and 13 reverse primers for TCR Jbeta segments. A multiplex PCR assay on genomic DNA amplified the CDR3 region of rearranged TCR beta genes. The Illumina HiSeq System was used to sequence the amplified TCR beta libraries as 87-base-pair reads. The paper's data handling went like this. In a later analysis, some 80 million unique TCR beta chains were counted across the approximately 670 repertoires, and about 10 million of these chains were shared by at least two donors. To remove PCR and sequencing errors, raw reads were error-corrected and collapsed into unique sequences using a nearest-neighbor algorithm that merged closely related sequences. CDR3 sequences were aligned to IMGT reference sequences to assign V, D and J gene segments. For a sequence to be retained, at least a six-nucleotide match to both a V gene segment and a J gene segment was required. A rearrangement counted as productive if the CDR3 had no stop codons and remained in frame with V and J, and every other rearrangement counted as non-productive. CDR3 was defined by IMGT convention, running from the second conserved V-encoded cysteine to the conserved J-encoded phenylalanine. The earlier analysis of approximately 590 of the donors excluded any sequence lacking an unambiguous match to a single V gene segment. An earlier analysis of almost 600 of the donors classified V segments as functional when productive rearrangements were above 56.7% and as segregating when the standard deviation between donors was above 5%. To diagnose cytomegalovirus status from the catalog of TCR beta chain sequences, a statistical classification framework was built. A later analysis assigned V and J genes by comparing TCR nucleotide sequences with IMGT/GENE-DB human TR gene sequences. The TCRdist pipeline was used in a later analysis to assign CDR3 sequences and most-parsimonious VDJ recombination scenarios. In a later analysis, each TCR beta chain was defined by its CDR3 amino acid sequence together with its V-gene family, and reads lacking a unique V-gene family were excluded. In a later analysis, around 650 highly shared, low-generation-probability nucleotide sequences were removed to address suspected cross-contamination and a sequencing artifact. For each public chain, a later analysis derived a clonal expansion index from normalized ranks of inferred template counts within each repertoire. A later analysis computed generation probabilities with a VDJ recombination model fitted to out-of-frame rearrangements, and checked the results against IGoR. In a later analysis, TCR-TCR, TCR-HLA and TCR-CMV co-occurrence was scored with hypergeometric tests, and a repertoire-size bias correction was applied to TCR pairs. A later analysis estimated false discovery rates by permuting HLA or CMV assignments 20 times. In a later analysis, co-occurring TCRs were grouped using DBSCAN, with TCRdist sequence similarity added in when clustering inside HLA-allele-positive subsets. Repertoires with fewer than 30,000 or more than 120,000 public chains, plus five repertoires with anomalous nucleotide sharing, were excluded from co-occurrence clustering. The immuneACCESS repertoire file appears here via TCRdb, limited to in-frame rearrangements. These files lack a portion of the clones; in checked studies, under half of the deficit traces to unresolved V genes, and the cause of the others is not known. Clonal size and the V and J genes are those of that table, whereas D and trimming came from the DNA. A total of some 150,000 clones appear in this sample, around nine tenths of them only once. The biggest ten clones account for under 6.5% of the sample.

Summary of the overall study and its limitations: A later genetic analysis reported fewer N-insertions in productive TCRs among donors in an Asian-associated ancestry cluster than the roughly 700-donor mean. The classifier was reported to diagnose cytomegalovirus status with high specificity and sensitivity in both the original cohort and the validation cohort. HLA typing was unavailable for some donors at each locus, so association tests used only the typed subset. A cluster of highly shared sequence variants was judged likely to represent a technical artifact of the sequencing pipeline. In this cohort, only TCR beta chains were sequenced, and detectable features were limited by the absence of alpha or paired-chain data. Most TCR sequences were observed very rarely across donors, whereas some public TCRs were present in many individuals. The presence/absence analyses assumed that sequencing depth was roughly uniform across donors, and that assumption may not be true. Three of the identified cytomegalovirus-associated TCR beta chains were confirmed in vitro to be specific for cytomegalovirus antigens. Linkage disequilibrium might explain the correlated functional status among segregating V segments, but an unknown experimental factor could not be ruled out. In an earlier analysis of 450 to 750 of the donors, most TCR beta V segments appeared in productive rearrangements about 87% or about 30% of the time, broadly matching IMGT annotations. The earlier analysis of some 560 of the donors excluded seventeen rarely observed V segments, including chromosome 9 orphons, because counts were too low. According to the authors, the approach could potentially be generalized to other disease states and immunological phenotypes. In a later analysis, TCR association rates were found to vary across HLA loci, with the most associated TCRs seen for DRB1 alleles and the fewest for HLA-C alleles. CMV serostatus was the only immune exposure information available for the cohort. Assigning TCR associations to individual alleles was difficult when HLA alleles, especially DR and DQ, strongly co-occurred. According to a later analysis, most CMV-associated TCR beta chains appeared to be HLA-restricted, and the HLA associations seemed to be driven largely by CMV exposure. The study listed 150 to 200 TCR beta chains as associated with cytomegalovirus. A further reported finding was that TCR beta sequences accurately predicted the HLA-A and HLA-B alleles for most subjects in the first cohort. Specific HLA alleles were associated with 15,000 to 20,000 TCR beta sequences at a false discovery rate of 0.05 in a later analysis. An association between a missense DCLRE1C variant and V-gene and J-gene trimming of TCR beta chains was found in a later genetic analysis and replicated in an independent cohort. According to a later analysis, parvovirus B19, influenza, CMV and Epstein-Barr virus appeared linked to several top co-occurrence clusters. A later analysis found that HLA-associated TCR beta chains were more clonally expanded and had lower generation probabilities than equally common non-associated chains. The 87-base-pair reads could not distinguish some IMGT-functional V segments, including TRBV6-2 and TRBV6-3, so those segments were excluded.

The TCR sequence derives from a woman in her twenties or thirties in good health and CMV-seronegative. The chain links TRBV30 with TRBJ2-7; a stretch of 8 junction bases matches TRBD1. Material: PBMCs. The CDR3 region has the sequence CAWSPRTGIRYEQYF. Read as DNA, the sequence is TGTGCCTGGAGTCCCAGGACAGGGATTAGATACGAGCAGTACTTC.